The source of this T cell receptor (beta chain) is a study of long-term antiretroviral therapy in people with HIV. Findings and caveats of the study: Clonal populations expanded prior to ART predominated within the repertoire at all time points. The study found that diversity rose after ART but stayed below transplant donor controls.

They ran version v3.0 of the immunoSEQ assay at survey level. Per-sample targets for sequencing were roughly 40,000-50,000 T-cell genomes. The protocol was immunoSEQ multiplex PCR, while the TCRdb copy is restricted to in-frame clones and leaves out a portion. The repertoire has tens of thousands of clones, about 86% of them found once; the top ten carry approximately 5%. This CDR3 is built from 16 residues. The V end lost 0 bases, the J end lost 2 bases, and 13 bases lay between the germline ends. Per germline, CDR1 MNHEY and CDR2 SVGAGI. Concerning this clone itself: The antigen is unknown.

This material consisted of unsorted PBMCs, taken 1.3 years after starting antiretroviral therapy. The TCR originated in a man aged 55-75 years with HIV. The V gene is TRBV6-5, the J gene TRBJ2-5; D is perhaps TRBD2 (6 bases). Written as DNA, the CDR3 is TGTGCCAGCAGTTACTCGGGTAGCGGAGGACAAGAGACCCAGTACTTC. Encoded protein: CASSYSGSGGQETQYF.